The 19 T cell receptor beta chains presented below share a single source sample, sequenced in a study of beta chain features in type 1 diabetes. Whole-study findings and limits: Shortening of TCRB CDR3s, moderate but significant, appeared in all four CD4+ subsets of Type 1 diabetes patients.

Their specific antigens are unknown. What was sequenced were expressed TCRB transcripts, since all of the isolated RNA had been reverse transcribed. Only in-frame clones appear in the TCRdb table, and some are missing; sequencing was by immunoSEQ multiplex PCR. This table has hundreds of thousands of clones, around an eighth appearing once. Sequenced material: naive CD4+ T cells from blood. These receptors were obtained from a young man with type 1 diabetes.

This clone showed up just a few times. V usage is TRBV2 and J usage is TRBJ2-2; D is ambiguous. This CDR3 spans 12 amino acids. Germline-derived CDR1 and CDR2 are SNHLY and FYNNEI. V was trimmed by 8 bases and J by 7 bases, leaving 11 bases between them. CDR3 nucleotide sequence: TGTGCCAGCCTACCCCTTGGCGGGGAGCTGTTTTTT. Amino acids: CASLPLGGELFF. The whole variable domain, remainder taken from reference TRBV2 and TRBJ2-2, is EPEVTQTPSHQVTQMGQEVILRCVPISNHLYFYWYRQILGQKVEFLVSFYNNEISEKSEIFDDQFSVERPDGSNFTLKIRSTKLEDSAMYFCASLPLGGELFFGEGSRLTVL.

The sample holds one count of this clone. V gene TRBV29-1 combines with J gene TRBJ2-7; 8 nucleotides agree with TRBD1. The CDR3 covers 14 residues. Losses at the gene ends were 6 bases for V and 8 bases for J; bases not matched to a gene: 15. The germline V gene has CDR1 SQVTM and CDR2 ANQGSEA. CDR3 nucleotides: TGCAGCGTCATATCCGGGACAGGACCTACGCAGCAGTACTTC. It yields the protein CSVISGTGPTQQYF.

Only a few counts were recorded for this clone. J is TRBJ2-1 and V is TRBV11-2, with TRBD2 identical over 11 bases. The germline V gene encodes CDR1 SGHAT and CDR2 FQNNGV. This CDR3 is built from 18 residues. After removal of 2 bases from V and 7 bases from J, the junction contained 13 bases not matched to a gene. CDR3: CASSLFAPPSGGRNEQFF. In DNA form, the CDR3 reads TGTGCCAGCAGCTTATTTGCCCCGCCTAGCGGGGGGCGGAATGAGCAGTTCTTC.

This clone has more than one count but fewer than ten. This sequence joins TRBV6-1 and TRBJ2-5; 7 bases match TRBD1. Germline CDR1 and CDR2: MNHNS and SASEGT. The CDR3 is 14 amino acids. The V and J ends lost 7 bases and 2 bases, in that order; junction bases with no gene match: 7. Written as DNA, the CDR3 is TGTGCCAGCACGCCCAGGGGGTATCAAGAGACCCAGTACTTC. It specifies CASTPRGYQETQYF.

This sequence joins TRBV2 and TRBJ2-5; no definite D call. The CDR3 runs to 12 residues. Germline V CDR1 and CDR2: SNHLY, FYNNEI. The germline V and J ends were trimmed by 7 bases and 5 bases, with 11 bases remaining between them. The CDR3 here is CASNWAGETQYF. The CDR3, as DNA: TGTGCCAGCAACTGGGCCGGGGAGACCCAGTACTTC.

V gene TRBV30 combines with J gene TRBJ2-1; perhaps TRBD2 as D (5 bases). The CDR3 runs 13 residues. CDR1 is GTSNPN, CDR2 SVGIG, per germline (reference sequence). With 3 bases removed from V and 3 bases from J, the gap between germline ends came to 9 bases. The CDR3 sequence: CAWSRTLYNEQFF. CDR3 nucleotides: TGTGCCTGGAGCCGGACTCTCTACAATGAGCAGTTCTTC.

This chain connects TRBV6-6 to TRBJ2-3; 9 positions agree with TRBD1. The ends lost 6 bases at V and 5 bases at J; junction bases unmatched: 6. This CDR3 contains 14 residues. CDR1 is MNHNY, CDR2 SVGAGI, per germline (reference sequence). DNA of the CDR3: TGTGCCAGCAGGAACAGGGGGCAGGAAGATACGCAGTATTTT. Residues: CASRNRGQEDTQYF.

This clone was seen only a few times. J is TRBJ2-1 and V is TRBV19; perhaps TRBD1 as D (6 bases). This CDR3 has 12 amino acids. V was shortened by 3 bases and J by 11 bases, with 11 bases between the two germline ends. Germline loops: CDR1 LNHDA, CDR2 SQIVND (reference sequence). The DNA of the CDR3 is TGTGCCAGTAGTATTCTACAGGGTAAGCAGTTCTTC. It is translated as CASSILQGKQFF.

This sequence joins TRBV20-1 and TRBJ2-5; no clear D. CDR1 and CDR2 (germline): DFQATT, SNEGSKA (reference sequence). Trimming took off 8 bases at V and 5 bases at J, with 12 bases between the two ends. This CDR3 region has 11 residues. The CDR3 DNA reads as TGCAGTACCCCTTTTGGGGAGACCCAGTACTTC. Amino acid sequence: CSTPFGETQYF.

The table lists this clone with a few counts. The chain combines TRBV5-6 with TRBJ1-5; unclear D gene. V shed 1 base and J shed 7 bases, with 12 bases lying between them. The CDR3 runs to 14 residues. Germline CDR1 SGHDT, CDR2 YYEEEE. The CDR3 coding sequence is TGTGCCAGCAGCTTGACTGGGGAAGGACAGCCCCAGCATTTT. Its translation is CASSLTGEGQPQHF. Full variable domain (outside the CDR3, taken from reference TRBV5-6 and TRBJ1-5): DAGVTQSPTHLIKTRGQQVTLRCSPKSGHDTVSWYQQALGQGPQFIFQYYEEEERQRGNFPDRFSGHQFPNYSSELNVNALLLGDSALYLCASSLTGEGQPQHFGDGTRLSIL.

The rearrangement joins TRBV12-5 to TRBJ2-3; 13 bases agree with TRBD2. CDR1 is LGHNT, CDR2 FRNRAP, per germline. The J segment lost 4 bases and the V segment lost 5 bases, leaving 3 bases of the junction unmatched. The CDR3 consists of 15 residues. Here the CDR3 DNA reads TGTGCTAGTGGTAGGACTAGCGGGGGCCCAGATACGCAGTATTTT. Translation: CASGRTSGGPDTQYF.

This rearrangement joins TRBV4-3 to TRBJ1-1; no definite D call. The germline V gene encodes CDR1 LGHNA and CDR2 YSLEER. Between the trimmed V and J ends, which lost 1 base and 1 base, there was a span of 10 bases. This CDR3 has 15 amino acids. DNA for the CDR3: TGCGCCAGCAGCCAAGTTCCCAGCCGGAACACTGAAGCTTTCTTT. Amino acid sequence: CASSQVPSRNTEAFF.

V is TRBV6-6 and J is TRBJ2-7, with D unclear. There are 14 residues in the CDR3. With 6 bases removed from V and 0 bases from J, the gap between germline ends came to 12 bases. Germline CDR1 MNHNY, CDR2 SVGAGI (reference sequence). This CDR3 is CASSFGRTSYEQYF. CDR3 DNA: TGTGCCAGCAGCTTCGGACGGACCTCCTACGAGCAGTACTTC.

The V call is TRBV10-3, the J call TRBJ2-7, with TRBD2 matching over 8 bases. Germline assignment: CDR1 ENHRY and CDR2 SYGVKD. This CDR3 contains 14 residues. V shed 5 bases, J shed 4 bases, and the junction held 7 bases outside the gene matches. Written as DNA, the CDR3 is TGTGCCATCAGTCGCGGGACTAGTTCTTACGAGCAGTACTTC. Amino acids: CAISRGTSSYEQYF.

The chain combines TRBV4-1 with TRBJ1-4; the D gene is possibly TRBD1 (5 bases). V dropped 1 base and J dropped 8 bases, with 14 bases sitting between them. This CDR3 is 15 amino acids long. Germline loops: CDR1 MGHRA, CDR2 YSYEKL. CDR3 nucleotide sequence: TGCGCCAGCAGCCAAGGGGGGGTCCTTGGGGAAAAACTGTTTTTT. Protein: CASSQGGVLGEKLFF.

This clone has a handful of counts. The rearrangement uses TRBV29-1 and TRBJ2-7, with D possibly TRBD2 on 5 matching bases. The CDR3 has 11 residues. The germline V and J ends were trimmed by 6 bases and 4 bases, with 10 bases remaining between them. Germline V CDR1 and CDR2: SQVTM, ANQGSEA. CDR3 in amino acids: CSVISGYEQYF. The CDR3 DNA follows: TGCAGCGTGATTTCGGGGTACGAGCAGTACTTC.

The genes are TRBV7-6 and TRBJ2-1; D perhaps matches TRBD1 (5 bases). The CDR3 contains 15 residues. CDR1 and CDR2 (germline): SGHVS, FNYEAQ. Trimming stripped 5 bases from V and 5 bases from J, with 16 bases between. CDR3 in DNA: TGTGCCAGCAGCCCCCTCGCAGGGAACCACAATGAGCAGTTCTTC. Encoded protein: CASSPLAGNHNEQFF.

The V and J genes are TRBV9 and TRBJ1-1, with D maybe TRBD1 (5 bases). CDR1 SGDLS and CDR2 YYNGEE come from the germline V gene. The CDR3 is 13 amino acids. The germline V and J ends were trimmed by 6 bases and 1 base, with 10 bases remaining between them. CDR3 region: CASNNGANTEAFF. As DNA, the CDR3 is TGTGCCAGCAATAACGGGGCGAACACTGAAGCTTTCTTT.

The rearrangement links TRBV30 to TRBJ1-2; weak D call: TRBD1 (5 bases). Germline CDR1 GTSNPN, CDR2 SVGIG (reference sequence). V lost 2 bases, J lost 5 bases, and 18 bases lay in between. The CDR3 is made up of 15 amino acids. The CDR3 sequence is CAWSLNGAGGYGYTF. Here the CDR3 DNA reads TGTGCCTGGAGTCTTAATGGGGCGGGAGGGTATGGCTACACCTTC.